The next 19 T cell receptor beta chains were all read from a single sample in a study of a mutant IDH1 vaccine in newly diagnosed glioma. Their cognate antigens are unknown. As to time point: week 35, safety follow-up. The investigators gave 300 ug of mutant IDH1 20-mer peptide in each vaccine dose, together with topical imiquimod. Assay used: immunoSEQ multiplex PCR; TCRdb lists only in-frame clones, some missing. The repertoire includes tens of thousands of clones, roughly 80% of them detected once, and approximately 4.1% sits in the top ten. Specimen: PBMCs, collected from a glioma patient whose treatment included an IDH1 peptide vaccine. These receptors all come from a man between 25 and 39 years old with glioma.

This chain links TRBV13 with TRBJ1-4, with D unclear. This CDR3 spans 16 amino acids. Trimming cost V 4 bases and J 0 bases, with 12 bases left between them. Germline V CDR1 and CDR2: PRHDT, FYEKMQ (reference sequence). The CDR3 nucleotides are TGTGCCAGCAGCTCCGGGCCCCGTGCAACTAATGAAAAACTGTTTTTT. Translating it yields CASSSGPRATNEKLFF. The variable domain in full, completed from reference TRBV13 and TRBJ1-4, reads AAGVIQSPRHLIKEKRETATLKCYPIPRHDTVYWYQQGPGQDPQFLISFYEKMQSDKGSIPDRFSAQQFSDYHSELNMSSLELGDSALYFCASSSGPRATNEKLFFGSGTQLSVL.

In its sample, this clone was seen once. This sequence joins TRBV11-2 and TRBJ2-1; the D is unclear. Germline V gene data show CDR1 as SGHAT and CDR2 as FQNNGV. V was cut by 5 bases and J by 7 bases, with 6 bases left in between. The CDR3 extends over 11 amino acids. CDR3 nucleotides: TGTGCCAGCAGCCTAAGTAATGAGCAGTTCTTC. Translated, it gives CASSLSNEQFF.

The chain is built from TRBV4-1 and TRBJ2-1; D is tentatively TRBD1 or TRBD2 (6 bases each). The CDR3 is 13 residues long. Trimming pared 3 bases from V and 14 bases from J, leaving 17 bases between. The germline gives CDR1 MGHRA, CDR2 YSYEKL. The CDR3 spells CASSHTVYGGEFF. The CDR3 region has the DNA TGCGCCAGCAGCCATACTGTCTACGGGGGCGAGTTCTTC.

This chain links TRBV7-8 with TRBJ2-5, with 9 bases matching TRBD2. CDR3 size: 16 residues. CDR1 and CDR2 (germline): SGHVS, FQNEAQ. The V gene end was trimmed by 1 base and the J gene end by 4 bases; junction bases not matched to a gene: 7. The CDR3 bases are TGTGCCAGCAGCTTAGATCGCGGGGGGGCCTTAGAGACCCAGTACTTC. The encoded protein is CASSLDRGGALETQYF.

The genes are TRBV9 and TRBJ2-2; D is unresolved. The CDR3 contains 15 residues. Per the germline V gene, CDR1 is SGDLS and CDR2 is YYNGEE. V was shortened by 3 bases and J by 6 bases, with 15 bases between the two germline ends. CDR3: CASSGVVPKSGELFF. CDR3 in DNA: TGTGCCAGCAGCGGAGTGGTCCCTAAGTCCGGGGAGCTGTTTTTT.

J is TRBJ1-1 and V is TRBV30, with 10 bases lining up with TRBD1. With 5 bases clipped from V and 3 bases from J, the junction kept 0 bases outside the gene matches. Germline V gives CDR1 GTSNPN, CDR2 SVGIG (reference sequence). The CDR3 has 12 amino acids. CDR3 sequence (DNA): TGTGCCTGGGGACAGGGGGACACTGAAGCTTTCTTT. Residues: CAWGQGDTEAFF.

This clone has just one count. The chain is built from TRBV5-1 and TRBJ2-1; D not certain. Germline assignment: CDR1 SGHRS and CDR2 YFSETQ. CDR3 length equals 13 residues. Trimming removed 2 bases at V and 5 bases at J, with 8 bases between. The CDR3 DNA is TGCGCCAGCAGCTTAGGGATAAACAATGAGCAGTTCTTC. Its translation: CASSLGINNEQFF.

V is TRBV13 and J is TRBJ2-3, with TRBD1 matching over 7 bases. This CDR3 is built from 16 residues. Trimming at V came to 5 bases and at J to 0 bases, leaving 8 bases not matched to a gene. CDR1 and CDR2 from the germline V gene are PRHDT and FYEKMQ (reference sequence). The CDR3 sequence: CASSLRGKTSTDTQYF. CDR3 bases: TGTGCCAGCAGCCTCAGGGGGAAGACTAGCACAGATACGCAGTATTTT.

The genes are TRBV7-9 and TRBJ1-1; D perhaps matches TRBD1 (6 bases). Trimming took off 3 bases at V and 7 bases at J, with 21 bases between the two ends. Germline values: CDR1 SEHNR, CDR2 FQNEAQ (reference sequence). The CDR3 has 16 residues. The CDR3 here is CASSLFSGGRQVEAFF. The CDR3 coding sequence is TGTGCCAGCAGCTTGTTCTCTGGGGGGAGACAGGTTGAAGCTTTCTTT.

This rearrangement joins TRBV19 to TRBJ2-1, with no clear D. Germline V gene lookup returns CDR1 LNHDA and CDR2 SQIVND (reference sequence). V lost 1 base, J lost 0 bases, and 16 bases lay in between. This CDR3 comprises 18 residues. The CDR3 DNA reads TGTGCCAGTAGTATAGGAGCAGGATTTCAAAGCTCCTACAATGAGCAGTTCTTC. It is translated as CASSIGAGFQSSYNEQFF.

This chain uses TRBV2 with TRBJ2-7, with D possibly being TRBD1 or TRBD2 (6 bases each). Germline CDR1 SNHLY, CDR2 FYNNEI. The CDR3 contains 16 residues. V lost 2 bases and J 7 bases, leaving 21 bases between the germline ends. The CDR3 DNA sequence: TGTGCCAGCAGTGAATTGGAGGGCCAGGGGACCTCAGAGCAGTACTTC. Translated: CASSELEGQGTSEQYF.

The rearrangement links TRBV6-6 to TRBJ1-2, with D hard to call. Germline V lookup: CDR1 MNHNY, CDR2 SVGAGI (reference sequence). Trimming stripped 0 bases from V and 0 bases from J, with 5 bases between. The CDR3 totals 14 residues. The CDR3 spells CASSYSRANYGYTF. The CDR3 coding sequence is TGTGCCAGCAGTTACTCGAGGGCTAACTATGGCTACACCTTC.

J is TRBJ1-1 and V is TRBV2, with 7 bases aligning to TRBD1. The germline gives CDR1 SNHLY, CDR2 FYNNEI. The CDR3 extends over 14 amino acids. After removal of 3 bases from V and 2 bases from J, the junction contained 3 bases not matched to a gene. DNA for the CDR3: TGTGCCAGCAGTGATGACAGGGTAAACACTGAAGCTTTCTTT. It specifies CASSDDRVNTEAFF. The full variable domain, completed using reference TRBV2 and TRBJ1-1, is EPEVTQTPSHQVTQMGQEVILRCVPISNHLYFYWYRQILGQKVEFLVSFYNNEISEKSEIFDDQFSVERPDGSNFTLKIRSTKLEDSAMYFCASSDDRVNTEAFFGQGTRLTVV.

This sequence joins TRBV6-5 and TRBJ2-7; D ambiguous. V gave up 8 bases and J gave up 0 bases, with 11 bases separating them. Germline CDR1 is MNHEY and CDR2 is SVGAGI. The CDR3 runs 13 residues. CDR3 DNA sequence: TGTGCCAGCTCCCCCGGCGGCTCCTACGAGCAGTACTTC. As protein: CASSPGGSYEQYF.

V and J are TRBV27 and TRBJ1-1; D is ambiguous. CDR3 length: 14 residues. Trimming stripped 0 bases from V and 1 base from J, with 6 bases between. Germline values: CDR1 MNHEY, CDR2 SMNVEV (reference sequence). CDR3 sequence reads: CASSLSQKNTEAFF. CDR3 DNA: TGTGCCAGCAGTTTATCGCAGAAGAACACTGAAGCTTTCTTT.

The chain uses TRBV5-1 and TRBJ2-5, with D perhaps TRBD2 (6 bases). There are 15 residues in the CDR3. Germline CDR1 reads SGHRS; CDR2 reads YFSETQ. V gave up 3 bases and J gave up 3 bases, with 15 bases separating them. The CDR3 here is CASSWRAAVEETQYF. The CDR3, as DNA: TGCGCCAGCAGCTGGAGGGCCGCCGTTGAAGAGACCCAGTACTTC.

This chain uses TRBV28 with TRBJ1-5; D gene ambiguous. The CDR3 has 16 residues. V was cut by 5 bases and J by 8 bases, with 22 bases left in between. Germline assignment: CDR1 MDHEN and CDR2 SYDVKM. The CDR3 here is CASSRLLTMTGKPQHF. In nucleotides, the CDR3 is TGTGCCAGCAGTCGACTCCTTACCATGACGGGGAAGCCCCAGCATTTT.

V usage is TRBV18 and J usage is TRBJ2-7; D unclear. Germline assignment: CDR1 KGHSH and CDR2 LQKENI. CDR3 length equals 13 residues. V was shortened by 6 bases and J by 6 bases, with 15 bases between the two germline ends. As DNA, the CDR3 is TGTGCCAGCTCTGGAGAAAAGGCGAGCGAGCAGTACTTC. It codes for CASSGEKASEQYF.

The chain employs TRBV15 and TRBJ2-2; D possibly corresponds to TRBD1 (6 bases). Germline lookup yields CDR1 LNHNV and CDR2 YYDKDF (reference sequence). The germline V and J ends were trimmed by 0 bases and 6 bases, with 11 bases remaining between them. This CDR3 is built from 15 residues. This chain's CDR3 is CATSRDRTGSGELFF. The CDR3 coding sequence is TGTGCCACCAGCAGAGACCGTACAGGGTCCGGGGAGCTGTTTTTT.